This T cell receptor (beta chain) was recorded in a study of monozygotic twins with inflammatory bowel disease (dated by TCRdb to 2018 to 2020). With respect to the entire study: The complete study included some 28 monozygotic twin pairs: 19 IBD-discordant Danish pairs and nine German pairs, of which four were IBD-concordant and five were IBD-discordant. Each individual had, on average, about 151 000 unique TCRalpha sequences and 181 000 unique TCRbeta sequences available for analysis. The search for disease-associated traits relied mainly on comparing IBD patients with their genetically identical healthy co-twins within discordant pairs. Overall study outcomes, separate from this receptor: Concordant and discordant twins showed no difference in repertoire similarity, possibly because of limited statistical power. IBD patients had lower TCRbeta repertoire diversity, measured by the inverse Simpson index, than their healthy co-twins. Differing immunosuppressive treatments among patients may have added background noise and inter-individual variability to the repertoires. Compared with healthy twins, IBD patients shared fewer clonotypes with other individuals, and the difference was most pronounced in patients with signs of disease activity. No single strong signal or clonotype linked to IBD turned up in the results, so the idea that one exists was not supported. Different T cell subtypes could not be distinguished in the analysis.

Remarks on this clonotype: The antigen it recognizes is unknown.

The library was prepared using 5' RACE. Each TCR library was prepared from 3,000 to 4,500 ng of total RNA. For each sample, cDNA was synthesized in eight separate reactions using SMARTScribe reverse transcriptase. Unique molecular identifiers containing a 6-nucleotide sample barcode were introduced through template switching during cDNA synthesis. TCRalpha and TCRbeta cDNA was amplified by two nested PCRs of around 16 and 10 cycles, with bead purification after each PCR. Before amplification, the cDNA was both treated with uracil DNA-glycosylase and purified with the QIAquick PCR purification kit. In the second PCR, Illumina TruSeq-compatible adapters and sample-specific barcodes were added. TapeStation and Qubit were used to check library quality and concentration, and 5 to 6.5 ng of each library was pooled. The pooled libraries were sequenced with 2 x 100 bp reads and custom sequencing primers on an Illumina HiSeq2500 single-index Rapid Run. In the source study's methods: PCR and sequencing errors were corrected by UMI-based consensus assembly using MiGEC version 1.2.6. MiXCR version 2.1.1 handled V(D)J alignment, clonotype assembly and CDR3 extraction. Gene usage, clonotype sharing and MAIT/NKT TCR abundance were normalised by analysing the top 1000, 10 000 and 20 000 clonotypes per sample. After downsampling to 27 000 UMIs, diversity was calculated as the inverse Simpson index using the vegan R package. Paired Mann-Whitney U tests on discordant twin pairs were used, with Benjamini-Hochberg multiple-testing correction. TCRdb reprocessed the reads into one record per CDR3 protein sequence, lacking DNA. The V and J calls shown here were made by TCRdb, not taken from the authors' results. The sample's own table lists approximately 140,000 distinct CDR3 sequences. Jointly, the top ten make up roughly 2.5% of the sample.

The CDR3 contains 14 residues, cysteine and phenylalanine counted. This entry has no DNA. In the germline V gene (reference sequence), CDR1 corresponds to DFQATT and CDR2 to SNEGSKA. From each donor, a roughly 2.6 ml peripheral blood sample was collected into PAXgene tubes and stored at -80 degrees C. Without any T cell sorting, total RNA was extracted from whole blood using the PAXgene blood miRNA kit on an automated QIAcube. Peripheral blood from monozygotic twin pairs, either concordant or discordant for inflammatory bowel disease, underwent deep TCRalpha and TCRbeta repertoire profiling that used unique molecular barcoding. Smoking habits were recorded for all twin pairs, with individuals classified as current, former or never smokers.

The sequence was obtained from a human donor with ulcerative colitis or Crohn's disease, or a healthy co-twin of an affected twin (not recorded which). Sequenced material: blood. The V and J segments used are TRBV20-1 and TRBJ1-6; TCRdb calls TRBD1, which cannot be checked without DNA. The CDR3 amino acid sequence is: CSASREMRESPLHF.